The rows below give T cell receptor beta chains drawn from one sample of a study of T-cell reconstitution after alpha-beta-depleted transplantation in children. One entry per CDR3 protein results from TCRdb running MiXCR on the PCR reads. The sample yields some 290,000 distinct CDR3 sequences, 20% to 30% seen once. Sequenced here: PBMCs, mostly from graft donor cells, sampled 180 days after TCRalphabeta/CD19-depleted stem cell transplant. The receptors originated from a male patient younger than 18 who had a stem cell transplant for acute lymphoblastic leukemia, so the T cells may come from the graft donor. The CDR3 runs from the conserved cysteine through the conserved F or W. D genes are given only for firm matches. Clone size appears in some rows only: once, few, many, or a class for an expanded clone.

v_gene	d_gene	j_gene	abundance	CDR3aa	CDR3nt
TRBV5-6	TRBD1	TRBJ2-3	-	CASSFGEWGQGEEPQYF	TGTGCCAGCAGCTTTGGAGAGTGGGGACAGGGTGAGGAGCCGCAGTATTTT
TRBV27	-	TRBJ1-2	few	CASSLSALTNYGYTF	TGTGCCAGCAGTTTATCGGCGCTCACCAACTATGGCTACACCTTC
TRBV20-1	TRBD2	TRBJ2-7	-	CCGTTGTSGRPYEQYF	TGCTGCGGGACAACCGGGACTAGCGGGCGACCGTACGAGCAGTACTTC
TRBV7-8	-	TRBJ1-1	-	CASSLAAGLRRNTEAFF	TGTGCCAGCAGCTTAGCCGCGGGCCTCAGGCGGAACACTGAAGCTTTCTTT
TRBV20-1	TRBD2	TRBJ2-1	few	CSARDGRTYNEQFF	TGCAGTGCTAGAGACGGGAGGACCTACAATGAGCAGTTCTTC
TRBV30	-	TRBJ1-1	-	CAWVRGPREAFF	TGTGCCTGGGTCAGGGGACCCCGTGAAGCTTTCTTT
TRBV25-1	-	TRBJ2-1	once	CASSEVSYNEQFF	TGTGCCAGCAGTGAAGTTAGTTACAATGAGCAGTTCTTC
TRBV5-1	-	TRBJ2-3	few	CASSLALLGLAGWDTDTQYF	TGCGCCAGCAGCTTGGCCCTCCTCGGCTTGGCGGGCTGGGACACAGATACGCAGTATTTT
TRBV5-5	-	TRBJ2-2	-	CASSRSPGGFTGELFF	TGTGCCAGCAGCCGGTCTCCAGGGGGGTTCACCGGGGAGCTGTTTTTT
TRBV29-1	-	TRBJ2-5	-	CSVDGGAGETQYF	TGCAGCGTTGATGGGGGGGCAGGGGAGACCCAGTACTTC
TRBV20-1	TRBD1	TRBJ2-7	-	CSVSGQGSYEQYF	TGCAGTGTGTCGGGACAGGGATCCTACGAGCAGTACTTC
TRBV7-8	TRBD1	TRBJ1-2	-	CASSSDRVYGYTF	TGTGCCAGCAGCTCCGACAGGGTTTATGGCTACACCTTC
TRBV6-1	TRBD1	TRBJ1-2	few	CASSEAGQANYGYTF	TGTGCCAGCAGTGAAGCGGGACAGGCTAACTATGGCTACACCTTC
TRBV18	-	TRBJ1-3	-	CASSPGGQSSGNTIYF	TGTGCCAGCTCACCAGGGGGGCAGAGCTCTGGAAACACCATATATTTT
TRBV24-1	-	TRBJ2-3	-	CATSDLPQLDTQYF	TGTGCCACCAGTGATTTGCCACAGCTAGATACGCAGTATTTT
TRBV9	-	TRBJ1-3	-	CASSPGGGKGRSGNTIYF	TGTGCCAGCAGCCCCGGCGGAGGGAAGGGGCGCTCTGGAAACACCATATATTTT
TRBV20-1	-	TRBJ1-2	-	CIPFGSPNYGYTF	TGCATCCCATTCGGTAGTCCTAACTATGGCTACACCTTC
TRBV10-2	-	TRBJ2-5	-	CASREGFQETQYF	TGCGCCAGCAGGGAGGGGTTCCAAGAGACCCAGTACTTC
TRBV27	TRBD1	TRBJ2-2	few	CASSVVAGTGPTGELFF	TGTGCCAGCAGCGTGGTGGCCGGGACAGGGCCCACCGGGGAGCTGTTTTTT
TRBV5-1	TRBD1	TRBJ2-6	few	CASSEVRTGDSGANVLTF	TGCGCCAGCAGCGAGGTAAGGACAGGCGACTCTGGGGCCAACGTCCTGACTTTC
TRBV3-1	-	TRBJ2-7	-	CASSHAMNYEQYF	TGTGCCAGCAGCCACGCGATGAACTACGAGCAGTACTTC
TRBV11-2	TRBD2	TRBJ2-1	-	CASSFPGTRGGNEQFF	TGTGCCAGCAGCTTCCCCGGGACTAGGGGCGGCAATGAGCAGTTCTTC
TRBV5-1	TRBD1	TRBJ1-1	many	CASSLRQGRKGYEAFF	TGCGCCAGCAGCCTCCGACAGGGGCGAAAGGGATATGAAGCTTTCTTT
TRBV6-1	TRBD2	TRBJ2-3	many	CASSLSGRVTDTQYF	TGTGCCAGCAGTCTTAGCGGGAGGGTCACAGATACGCAGTATTTT
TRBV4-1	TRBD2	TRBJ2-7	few	CASSQDQSSGSLSYEQYF	TGCGCCAGCAGCCAAGATCAATCTAGCGGGAGTTTATCCTACGAGCAGTACTTC
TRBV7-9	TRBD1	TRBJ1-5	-	CASSGTGVGPQHF	TGTGCCAGCAGCGGGACAGGGGTAGGTCCCCAGCATTTT
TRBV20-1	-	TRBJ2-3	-	CSARAAGWSYTDTQYF	TGCAGTGCTAGAGCAGCAGGGTGGAGCTACACAGATACGCAGTATTTT
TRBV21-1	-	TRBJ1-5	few	CASSIPPKGLRQGSNQPQHF	TGTGCCAGCAGCATCCCCCCCAAGGGCCTGCGACAGGGGAGCAATCAGCCCCAGCATTTT
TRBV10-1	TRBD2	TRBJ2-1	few	CASSAGTSGRGPPNEQFF	TGCGCCAGCAGTGCCGGGACTAGCGGGAGGGGGCCGCCTAATGAGCAGTTCTTC
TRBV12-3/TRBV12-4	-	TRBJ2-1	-	CASSLRPRSVTGLNEQFF	TGTGCCAGCAGTTTACGGCCTCGGAGTGTCACCGGGTTAAATGAGCAGTTCTTC
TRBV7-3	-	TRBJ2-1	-	CASSFMSGDEQFF	TGTGCCAGCAGCTTCATGAGCGGCGATGAGCAGTTCTTC
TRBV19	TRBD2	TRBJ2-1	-	CASSIGGRAVIEQFF	TGTGCCAGTAGTATAGGCGGGAGGGCCGTTATTGAGCAGTTCTTC
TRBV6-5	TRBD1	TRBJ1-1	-	CASSSTGGTNTEAFF	TGTGCCAGCAGTTCGACAGGGGGCACGAACACTGAAGCTTTCTTT
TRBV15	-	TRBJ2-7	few	CATGGGIGYEQYF	TGTGCCACAGGGGGGGGGATCGGCTACGAGCAGTACTTC
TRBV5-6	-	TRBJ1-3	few	CASSFGRTFEGTIYF	TGTGCCAGCAGCTTCGGCAGGACGTTCGAAGGAACCATATATTTT
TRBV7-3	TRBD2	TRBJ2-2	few	CASSLTSGSNTGELFF	TGTGCCAGCAGCTTAACTAGCGGGTCGAACACCGGGGAGCTGTTTTTT
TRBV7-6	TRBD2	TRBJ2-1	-	CASSFLAGASYNEQFF	TGTGCCAGCAGCTTCCTAGCGGGAGCCTCCTACAATGAGCAGTTCTTC
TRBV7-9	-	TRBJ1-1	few	CASSFDEVTEAFF	TGTGCCAGCAGCTTCGACGAGGTCACTGAAGCTTTCTTT
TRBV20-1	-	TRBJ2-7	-	CSARDGSGLYEQYF	TGCAGTGCTAGAGATGGGAGCGGTCTCTACGAGCAGTACTTC
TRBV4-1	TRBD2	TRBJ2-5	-	CASSEGTSGGQETQYF	TGCGCCAGCAGCGAAGGGACTAGCGGGGGACAAGAGACCCAGTACTTC
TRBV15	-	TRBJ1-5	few	CATSARRGGFQPQHF	TGTGCCACCAGCGCCCGAAGAGGAGGGTTTCAGCCCCAGCATTTT
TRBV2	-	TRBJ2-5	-	CASRGRDLPWRAQYF	TGTGCCAGCCGTGGCCGGGACTTACCTTGGAGAGCCCAGTACTTC
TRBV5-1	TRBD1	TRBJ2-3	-	CASRVEGQGLNTDTQYF	TGCGCCAGCAGGGTCGAAGGACAGGGGCTGAACACAGATACGCAGTATTTT
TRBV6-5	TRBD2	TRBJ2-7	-	CASSYSLAGGLYEQYF	TGTGCCAGCAGTTATTCATTGGCGGGAGGTCTGTACGAGCAGTACTTC
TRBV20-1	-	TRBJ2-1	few	CSALRRYGLLYNEQFF	TGCAGTGCTTTACGAAGGTACGGTCTCCTTTACAATGAGCAGTTCTTC
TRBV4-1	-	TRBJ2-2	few	CASSHLTRTRAGELFF	TGCGCCAGCAGCCACCTGACTAGAACCAGGGCCGGGGAGCTGTTTTTT
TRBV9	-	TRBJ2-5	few	CASSAQTFETQYF	TGTGCCAGCAGCGCCCAGACCTTTGAGACCCAGTACTTC
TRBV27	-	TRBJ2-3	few	CASSSATDTQYF	TGTGCCAGCAGTTCCGCCACAGATACGCAGTATTTT